Shown below are 17 T cell receptor beta chains from a single sample sequenced in a study of T cell changes during pregnancy in multiple sclerosis. Libraries were prepared by immunoSEQ multiplex PCR; TCRdb keeps only in-frame clonotypes and omits some of them. The sample has over 45,000 clones; around nine tenths are singletons. The specimen comprised peripheral blood, sampled in the first trimester of pregnancy. The receptors stem from a female donor with multiple sclerosis, enrolled in a pregnancy study.

This clone was seen more than once but under ten times. The chain is built from TRBV7-9 and TRBJ2-1; D might be TRBD2 (6 bases). The V end lost 5 bases, the J end lost 1 base, and 15 bases lay between the germline ends. The germline CDR1 and CDR2 sequences are SEHNR and FQNEAQ (reference sequence). The CDR3 is 16 amino acids. The DNA for the CDR3 is TGTGCCAGCAGCCCCGGAGGGTCCCTGTCCTACAATGAGCAGTTCTTC. Its translation is CASSPGGSLSYNEQFF.

The table lists this clone with a count of one. This chain connects TRBV27 to TRBJ1-6; 12 bases match TRBD1. In germline, CDR1 is MNHEY, CDR2 SMNVEV (reference sequence). This CDR3 is 20 amino acids long. Trimming at V came to 5 bases and at J to 1 base, leaving 12 bases not matched to a gene. Here the CDR3 reads CASSPQRGQGAKSYNSPLHF. DNA for the CDR3: TGTGCCAGCAGTCCCCAGCGGGGACAGGGGGCTAAGTCCTATAATTCACCCCTCCACTTT.

The CDR3 spells CSVGESYRGVGYTF. The CDR3 DNA sequence: TGCAGCGTTGGCGAGAGCTACAGGGGTGTTGGCTACACCTTC. The chain uses TRBV29-1 and TRBJ1-2, with 7 bases fitting TRBD1. Trimming took 4 bases from V and 7 from J; bases not matched to a gene: 12. This CDR3 spans 14 amino acids. The germline CDR1 and CDR2 sequences are SQVTM and ANQGSEA.

This clone is a singleton in its sample. V and J are TRBV29-1 and TRBJ1-6, with 7 positions matching TRBD1. Per germline, CDR1 SQVTM and CDR2 ANQGSEA. The CDR3 covers 11 residues. Unmatched junction bases numbered 6, after V lost 5 bases and J lost 14 bases. For the CDR3, the DNA is TGCAGCGTTAGCACAGGGGTCACCCTCCACTTT. Its translation: CSVSTGVTLHF.

This chain joins TRBV9 and TRBJ1-3; D remains ambiguous. The CDR3 extends over 19 amino acids. CDR1 and CDR2 from the germline V gene are SGDLS and YYNGEE. Trimming took 0 bases from V and 0 from J, leaving 19 bases between them. CDR3: CASSVGRSSLSGSGNTIYF. The CDR3 DNA is TGTGCCAGCAGCGTAGGGAGGTCTTCCTTAAGTGGCTCTGGAAACACCATATATTTT.

The rearrangement links TRBV19 to TRBJ2-7; 10 nucleotides align to TRBD1. J was trimmed by 5 bases and V by 7 bases; bases with no gene match: 8. The CDR3 has 14 amino acids. Per the germline V gene, CDR1 is LNHDA and CDR2 is SQIVND (reference sequence). The CDR3 sequence is CASIPGQGHHEQYF. The CDR3, as DNA: TGTGCCAGTATTCCGGGACAGGGGCACCACGAGCAGTACTTC.

The V call is TRBV5-1, the J call TRBJ1-1, with a possible D match to TRBD1 (6 bases). This CDR3 contains 15 residues. Germline V gene data show CDR1 as SGHRS and CDR2 as YFSETQ. V was pared by 0 bases and J by 0 bases, with 9 bases between. CDR3: CASSLGQGLNTEAFF. CDR3 coding DNA: TGCGCCAGCAGCTTGGGTCAGGGGTTGAACACTGAAGCTTTCTTT.

The rearrangement joins TRBV6-9 to TRBJ1-2, with 12 bases lining up with TRBD1. This CDR3 has 19 amino acids. Germline lookup yields CDR1 MNHGY and CDR2 SVAAGI. Trimming took 4 bases from V and 2 from J; bases not matched to a gene: 14. CDR3 sequence reads: CASSSAPGQGARENYGYTF. CDR3 DNA: TGTGCCAGCAGTTCTGCACCGGGACAGGGGGCTCGCGAGAACTATGGCTACACCTTC.

The chain uses TRBV7-9 and TRBJ2-5; no reliable D call. The CDR3 length is 15 residues. Germline V gene sequence: CDR1 SEHNR, CDR2 FQNEAQ (reference sequence). V shed 5 bases and J shed 1 base, with 14 bases lying between them. The CDR3 DNA reads as TGTGCCAGCAGCCCCAGGTCCCTGGGCCAAGAGACCCAGTACTTC. This codes for CASSPRSLGQETQYF.

The chain links TRBV19 to TRBJ1-1; a possible D gene is TRBD1 (5 bases). V was clipped by 9 bases and J by 4 bases, with 18 bases between them. Germline V gene data show CDR1 as LNHDA and CDR2 as SQIVND (reference sequence). The CDR3 loop spans 14 amino acids. The CDR3 nucleotides read TGTGCCAGCCTTTCGGAGGGGCGCAGCACTGAAGCTTTCTTT. Translation: CASLSEGRSTEAFF.

The rearrangement joins TRBV7-3 to TRBJ1-1, with D unclear. In germline, CDR1 is SGHTA, CDR2 FQGTGA. V lost 2 bases and J lost 4, with 14 bases in between. The CDR3 is 15 residues long. CDR3 in DNA: TGTGCCAGCAGCTTAGGGTCGGGGATTTTCACTGAAGCTTTCTTT. It translates to CASSLGSGIFTEAFF.

The chain combines TRBV4-2 with TRBJ2-5, with D possibly matching TRBD1 (6 bases). The germline V gene has CDR1 LGHNA and CDR2 YNFKEQ. V lost 0 bases, J lost 4 bases, and 12 bases lay in between. This CDR3 spans 15 amino acids. CDR3 protein: CASSQEQGIRETQYF. For the CDR3, the DNA is TGTGCCAGCAGCCAAGAACAGGGTATAAGAGAGACCCAGTACTTC.

The rearrangement joins TRBV9 to TRBJ2-7; D is possibly TRBD2 (6 bases). Germline values: CDR1 SGDLS, CDR2 YYNGEE. The CDR3 covers 15 residues. Trimming removed 3 bases at V and 2 bases at J, with 15 bases between. The CDR3 is CASSATAGSTYEQYF. The DNA of the CDR3 is TGTGCCAGCAGCGCCACAGCCGGGAGTACCTACGAGCAGTACTTC.

V usage is TRBV11-2 and J usage is TRBJ1-4; 8 nucleotides align to TRBD1. Germline values: CDR1 SGHAT, CDR2 FQNNGV. The CDR3 has 18 residues. V was clipped by 1 base and J by 7 bases; unmatched bases: 14. CDR3 bases: TGTGCCAGCAGCTTAGTAGGACAGGGAGGGGGTCGGTTTGAAAAACTGTTTTTT. Protein: CASSLVGQGGGRFEKLFF.

The gene calls are TRBV7-9 and TRBJ2-7, with D possibly matching TRBD1 (5 bases). Trimming stripped 4 bases from V and 7 bases from J, with 14 bases between. The CDR3 sequence is 13 residues long. From germline, CDR1 is SEHNR and CDR2 FQNEAQ (reference sequence). CDR3 region: CASSYGMKGEQYF. CDR3 coding DNA: TGTGCCAGCAGCTACGGCATGAAGGGGGAGCAGTACTTC.

The chain combines TRBV5-5 with TRBJ1-5; D perhaps matches TRBD1 (6 bases). CDR3 length: 16 amino acids. Germline values: CDR1 SGHKS, CDR2 YYEKEE (reference sequence). V was trimmed by 0 bases and J by 9 bases, leaving 19 bases between them. Here the CDR3 DNA reads TGTGCCAGCAGCTTGGTGGGGCCGGGGGGCGCACGGCCCCAGCATTTT. Translated: CASSLVGPGGARPQHF.

The chain carries TRBV4-2 and TRBJ2-3; 7 bases match TRBD2. Germline V gene sequence: CDR1 LGHNA, CDR2 YNFKEQ. The trim removed 0 bases at V and 1 base at J, leaving 4 bases unmatched. The CDR3 loop spans 16 amino acids. The CDR3 spells CASSQDDLAGTDTQYF. In nucleotides, the CDR3 is TGTGCCAGCAGCCAAGATGATCTAGCGGGCACAGATACGCAGTATTTT.